The 23 T cell receptor beta chains in this list originate from one sample, sequenced in a study of glioma-infiltrating T cells. The iRepertoire nested amplicon-rescue multiplex PCR amplified TCR alpha and beta CDR3s from RNA. TCRdb processed the multiplex PCR reads anew with MiXCR; each CDR3 protein has one entry. Counted here are about 12,000 distinct CDR3 sequences, more than 20% occurring once; the ten biggest clones make up 42%. The sequencing sample was made of glioma tissue, nonneoplastic brain tissue, or PBMCs (not recorded which). The receptors originated from a human donor with low-grade glioma or glioblastoma, undergoing nonglioma brain surgery, or in good health (not recorded which).

Concerning this clonotype itself: A clone one base away is much larger, so this may be a read error. V is TRBV20-1 and J is TRBJ1-1, with D unresolved. The CDR3 contains 10 residues. Germline loops: CDR1 DFQATT, CDR2 SNEGSKA (reference sequence). The CDR3 loop reads CSVRPPEAFF. The CDR3 nucleotides read TGCAGTGTTAGACCCCCCGAAGCTTTCTTT.

Concerning this clonotype: With a much larger clone just one base away, this may be a read error. The chain is built from TRBV20-1 and TRBJ2-6; 7 nucleotides align to TRBD1. Germline V lookup: CDR1 DFQATT, CDR2 SNEGSKA (reference sequence). V lost 5 bases to trimming and J lost 12 bases; unmatched junction nucleotides: 7. The CDR3 is made up of 12 amino acids. Here the CDR3 reads CSAETGCGVLTF. The CDR3 coding sequence is TGCAGTGCTGAGACAGGGTGTGGCGTCCTGACTTTC.

This clonotype was seen at least ten times. This chain connects TRBV2 to TRBJ1-1; 7 bases are a match to TRBD1. Losses at the gene ends were 10 bases for V and 3 bases for J; bases not matched to a gene: 8. The CDR3 has 13 residues. In germline, CDR1 is SNHLY, CDR2 FYNNEI. The CDR3 is CATNRDSDTEAFF. CDR3 sequence (DNA): TGTGCCACGAATCGGGACAGCGACACTGAAGCTTTCTTT. Looking up the rest from reference TRBV2 and TRBJ1-1 gives the full variable domain: EPEVTQTPSHQVTQMGQEVILRCVPISNHLYFYWYRQILGQKVEFLVSFYNNEISEKSEIFDDQFSVERPDGSNFTLKIRSTKLEDSAMYFCATNRDSDTEAFFGQGTRLTVV.

The J gene is TRBJ1-5, the V gene TRBV10-1; D is uncertain. Trimming pared 9 bases from V and 8 bases from J, leaving 17 bases between. This CDR3 has 13 residues. Germline V gene lookup returns CDR1 WNHNN and CDR2 SYGVQD (reference sequence). CDR3 nucleotides: TGCGCCAGTGGGCAGGTGAGGAGTGAGCCCCAGCATTTT. Amino acids: CASGQVRSEPQHF.

This clonotype has a single count. V is TRBV5-1 and J is TRBJ2-1; 10 bases are shared with TRBD2. Germline CDR1 SGHRS, CDR2 YFSETQ. The CDR3 has 15 residues. V lost 5 bases and J lost 5; bases outside the gene matches: 7. The CDR3 DNA follows: TGCGCCAGCAGTTCGTGGCTAGCGGGAGACAATGAGCAGTTCTTC. Amino acids: CASSSWLAGDNEQFF.

The chain is built from TRBV20-1 and TRBJ2-1; 11 bases are a match to TRBD1. V lost 1 base to trimming and J lost 7 bases; unmatched junction nucleotides: 12. Germline V gene data show CDR1 as DFQATT and CDR2 as SNEGSKA (reference sequence). This CDR3 contains 17 residues. CDR3 loop: CSARAELGQGAWNEQFF. CDR3 nucleotide sequence: TGCAGTGCTAGAGCGGAACTAGGACAGGGGGCATGGAATGAGCAGTTCTTC.

The sample holds many counts of this clonotype. The rearrangement links TRBV4-1 to TRBJ1-1, with D possibly TRBD1 on 6 matching bases. Germline V gives CDR1 MGHRA, CDR2 YSYEKL. The V gene lost 2 bases and the J gene lost 1 base, with 11 bases spanning the gap. The CDR3 extends over 15 amino acids. CDR3 protein: CASSQRHRENTEAFF. CDR3 nucleotides: TGCGCCAGCAGCCAAAGACACAGGGAGAACACTGAAGCTTTCTTT.

Many counts were recorded for this clonotype. The CDR3 bases are TGTGCCAGCAGTCGGGGTAGGGCAAACAATGAGCAGTTCTTC. Its protein product is CASSRGRANNEQFF. The rearrangement links TRBV6-1 to TRBJ2-1; possible D gene TRBD2, 5 bases. This CDR3 comprises 14 residues. Trimming removed 5 bases at V and 5 bases at J, with 13 bases between. The germline CDR1 and CDR2 sequences are MNHNS and SASEGT.

This clonotype was counted once. A single base separates this from a much larger clone, so it may be a read error. The chain joins TRBV20-1 to TRBJ2-7; D is possibly TRBD1 or TRBD2 (5 bases each). Germline lookup yields CDR1 DFQATT and CDR2 SNEGSKA (reference sequence). The V end lost 6 bases, the J end lost 7 bases, and 25 bases lay between the germline ends. The CDR3 sequence is 15 residues long. The DNA for the CDR3 is TGCAGTGCCACAGGCCAAGAAAGGGTCCGGAGGGAGCAGTACTTC. Protein: CSATGQERVRREQYF.

This clonotype was detected ten times or more. The V and J genes are TRBV20-1 and TRBJ1-4; 7 bases fit TRBD1. CDR1 and CDR2 from the germline V gene are DFQATT and SNEGSKA (reference sequence). Unmatched junction bases numbered 6, after V lost 6 bases and J lost 5 bases. The CDR3 is 13 amino acids. In nucleotides, the CDR3 is TGCAGTGCACGGGACAGACGGAATGAAAAACTGTTTTTT. Translation gives CSARDRRNEKLFF.

This clonotype has ten or more counts. V usage is TRBV7-3 and J usage is TRBJ2-3; either TRBD1 or TRBD2 may supply D (5 bases each). CDR1 is SGHTA, CDR2 FQGTGA, per germline. The CDR3 is 13 residues long. The V gene lost 5 bases and the J gene lost 4 bases, with 10 bases spanning the gap. The CDR3 sequence: CASSPLGADTQYF. For the CDR3, the DNA is TGTGCCAGCAGCCCCTTGGGGGCAGATACGCAGTATTTT.

This clonotype was observed at least ten times. The CDR3 sequence is CASSLSHYSGNTIYF. The CDR3 nucleotides are TGTGCCAGCAGCTTAAGTCACTACTCTGGAAACACCATATATTTT. J is TRBJ1-3 and V is TRBV7-2; the D is unclear. V was cut by 2 bases and J by 0 bases, with 8 bases left in between. The CDR3 consists of 15 residues. Germline V gene lookup returns CDR1 SGHTA and CDR2 FQGNSA.

This clonotype showed up many times. V gene TRBV6-4 combines with J gene TRBJ1-1; no firm D call. The CDR3 has 13 residues. Trimming left V 6 bases short and J 1 base short, with 9 bases between. Germline-derived CDR1 and CDR2 are MRHNA and SNTAGT. The CDR3 here is CASRKTENTEAFF. The CDR3 DNA is TGTGCCAGCAGAAAGACTGAGAACACTGAAGCTTTCTTT.

With respect to this clonotype: Possible read error: a much larger clone is one base away. The chain carries TRBV28 and TRBJ2-1; TRBD2 agrees at 10 bases. Germline V gives CDR1 MDHEN, CDR2 SYDVKM. The CDR3 runs to 14 residues. CDR3 nucleotides: TGTGCCAGCGGTTTAGCGGGAGGCCCAAATGAGCAGTTCTTC. This gives the protein CASGLAGGPNEQFF.

This clonotype was seen ten or more times. V gene TRBV6-1 combines with J gene TRBJ2-2, with TRBD1 identical over 11 bases. This CDR3 has 15 amino acids. The V gene's germline CDR1 is MNHNS and CDR2 SASEGT. J was trimmed by 7 bases and V by 7 bases; bases with no gene match: 8. The CDR3, as DNA: TGTGCCAGCAAATCGGGACAGGGGGTTGTCGGGGAGCTGTTTTTT. It translates to CASKSGQGVVGELFF.

As to this clonotype: This may come from a read error, since a much larger clone is one base off. J is TRBJ1-6 and V is TRBV10-3; no clear D gene. The length of the CDR3 is 14 residues. Trimming left V 6 bases short and J 10 bases short, with 16 bases between. Germline V CDR1 and CDR2: ENHRY, SYGVKD. The CDR3 region is CAIREIGFVSPLHF. CDR3 nucleotides: TGTGCCATCAGGGAGATAGGGTTCGTATCACCCCTCCACTTT.

Points on this clonotype: Possible read error: a much larger clone is one base away. The genes are TRBV20-1 and TRBJ2-2, with D uncertain. This CDR3 region has 11 residues. Germline CDR1 and CDR2: DFQATT and SNEGSKA (reference sequence). The DNA of the CDR3 is TGCGGTGCTAGAAAGACCGGGGAGCTGTTTTTT. This codes for CGARKTGELFF.

By sample fraction, this clonotype is medium-sized. The gene calls are TRBV28 and TRBJ1-2, with D possibly being TRBD1 (6 bases). Trimming cost V 7 bases and J 4 bases, with 19 bases left between them. The germline V gene has CDR1 MDHEN and CDR2 SYDVKM. CDR3 length equals 15 residues. The CDR3 sequence: CASTRPDRKLYGYTF. The CDR3 DNA reads TGTGCCAGCACCCGACCGGACAGAAAACTCTATGGCTACACCTTC.

For this clonotype: Since the CDR3 does not end with the conserved phenylalanine or tryptophan, this likely comes from a read error. The chain employs TRBV30 and TRBJ2-3; D is uncertain. CDR1 is GTSNPN, CDR2 SVGIG, per germline (reference sequence). Trimming took 3 bases from V and 2 from J, leaving 3 bases between them. This CDR3 has 11 amino acids. The CDR3 region has the DNA TGTGCCTGGAGAACCACAGATACGCAGTATCTT. It specifies CAWRTTDTQYL.

Concerning this clonotype: A read error may account for a junction end that differs from germline. V and J are TRBV6-2 or TRBV6-3 and TRBJ1-2; D possibly corresponds to TRBD1 (5 bases). Germline loops: CDR1 MNHEY, CDR2 SVGEGT. The CDR3 runs 14 residues. CDR3 DNA: TGTGCCAGCAGGCCGCCCGGGACCCTATATGGCCACACCTTC. It specifies CASRPPGTLYGHTF.

In this sample, this clonotype turned up many times. The chain joins TRBV28 to TRBJ1-3, with 7 bases fitting TRBD1. This CDR3 is 15 amino acids long. Losses at the gene ends were 6 bases for V and 0 bases for J; bases not matched to a gene: 5. Germline lookup yields CDR1 MDHEN and CDR2 SYDVKM. The CDR3 bases are TGTGCCAGCAGCCCTGGACAGGTCTCTGGAAACACCATATATTTT. Translated, it gives CASSPGQVSGNTIYF. The full variable domain, completed using reference TRBV28 and TRBJ1-3, is DVKVTQSSRYLVKRTGEKVFLECVQDMDHENMFWYRQDPGLGLRLIYFSYDVKMKEKGDIPEGYSVSREKKERFSLILESASTNQTSMYLCASSPGQVSGNTIYFGEGSWLTVV.

The V gene is TRBV30, the J gene TRBJ1-1; D gene ambiguous. Looked up from germline, CDR1 is GTSNPN and CDR2 is SVGIG (reference sequence). Deletions cut 1 base from V and 1 base from J, with 10 bases between. The CDR3 extends over 14 amino acids. CDR3 DNA: TGTGCCTGGAGTGCGTCCGTTACGAACACTGAAGCTTTCTTT. It encodes CAWSASVTNTEAFF.

This clonotype has more than one count but fewer than ten. V usage is TRBV19 and J usage is TRBJ2-5; TRBD1 agrees at 8 bases. The CDR3 extends over 14 amino acids. Germline CDR1 and CDR2: LNHDA and SQIVND (reference sequence). V lost 7 bases and J lost 2; bases outside the gene matches: 6. CDR3 amino acids: CASTTQGAQETQYF. For the CDR3, the DNA is TGTGCCAGTACCACTCAGGGGGCACAAGAGACCCAGTACTTC.